One T cell receptor (beta chain) is described in this entry. The sample belongs to a study of cytotoxic CD8 clonotypes in ibrutinib-treated CLL. Study information: Across the patients, roughly 10 were relapsed/refractory, roughly 15 treatment-naive and approximately 18 IGHV unmutated. Patients attained some 25 partial and 2 complete responses; at median 68 months, roughly 15 remained remitted while approximately 12 progressed.

Cryopreserved PBMCs supplied about 1.8 micrograms of genomic DNA for TCR beta libraries. The germline CDR1 and CDR2 sequences are LNHDA and SQIVND (reference sequence). The CDR3 sequence is 18 residues long. Unmatched junction bases numbered 10, after V lost 1 base and J lost 0 bases. Here immunoSEQ multiplex PCR was the method, and the copy in TCRdb shows in-frame clones only, minus some. The data hold some 130,000 clones, with 70% to 90% observed a single time. The origin of this receptor is a human donor with chronic lymphocytic leukemia. The V gene is TRBV19, the J gene TRBJ2-7; 9 bases fit TRBD2. Sample: PBMCs, taken after 24 months of ibrutinib treatment. CDR3 coding DNA: TGTGCCAGTAGTATAGCCCCTTTCAGCGGGGGGATCTCCTACGAGCAGTACTTC. Its translation is CASSIAPFSGGISYEQYF.